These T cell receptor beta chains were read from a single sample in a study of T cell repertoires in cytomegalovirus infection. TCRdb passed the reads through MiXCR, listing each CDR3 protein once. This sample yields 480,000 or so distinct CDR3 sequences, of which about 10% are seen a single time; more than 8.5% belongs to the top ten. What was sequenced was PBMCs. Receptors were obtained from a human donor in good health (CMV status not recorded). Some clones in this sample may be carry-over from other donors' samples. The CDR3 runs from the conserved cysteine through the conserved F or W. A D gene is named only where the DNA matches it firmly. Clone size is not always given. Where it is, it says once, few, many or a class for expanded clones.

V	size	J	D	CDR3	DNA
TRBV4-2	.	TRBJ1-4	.	CASRIGAAGNEKLFF	TGTGCCAGCCGAATTGGGGCAGCAGGGAATGAAAAACTGTTTTTT
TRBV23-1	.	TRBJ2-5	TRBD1	CASSQSPGTGFETQYF	TGCGCCAGCAGTCAAAGTCCCGGGACAGGGTTTGAGACCCAGTACTTC
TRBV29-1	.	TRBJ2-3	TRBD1	CSVGGTGARLTDTQYF	TGCAGCGTTGGGGGGACAGGGGCCCGCCTCACAGATACGCAGTATTTT
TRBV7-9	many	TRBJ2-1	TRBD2	CASSAPGLASYNEQFF	TGTGCCAGCAGCGCGCCGGGACTAGCCTCCTACAATGAGCAGTTCTTC
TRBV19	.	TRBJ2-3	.	CASSESSDTQYF	TGTGCCAGTTCCGAGTCTTCAGATACGCAGTATTTT
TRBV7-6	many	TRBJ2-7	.	CASSLGAGAYEQYF	TGTGCCAGCAGCTTAGGAGCAGGAGCCTACGAGCAGTACTTC
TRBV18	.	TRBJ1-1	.	CASSNGKNTEAFF	TGTGCCAGCTCAAACGGGAAGAACACTGAAGCTTTCTTT
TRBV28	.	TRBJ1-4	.	CASSSLKDTNEKLFF	TGTGCCAGCAGTTCTCTCAAGGACACTAATGAAAAACTGTTTTTT
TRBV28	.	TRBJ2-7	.	CASSSRVLSYEQYF	TGTGCCAGCAGTTCCCGGGTCCTTTCCTACGAGCAGTACTTC
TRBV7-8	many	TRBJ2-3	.	CASSLAPGDTQYF	TGTGCCAGCAGCTTAGCGCCAGGAGATACGCAGTATTTT
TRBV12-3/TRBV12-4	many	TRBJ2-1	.	CASSSGLRSDEQFF	TGTGCCAGCAGTTCGGGCTTAAGGTCCGATGAGCAGTTCTTC
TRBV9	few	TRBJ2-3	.	CASSVVQASDTQYF	TGTGCCAGCAGCGTAGTCCAGGCTTCAGATACGCAGTATTTT
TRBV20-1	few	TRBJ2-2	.	CGGTGGRPGELFF	TGCGGGGGGACTGGCGGTCGACCCGGGGAGCTGTTTTTT
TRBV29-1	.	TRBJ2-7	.	CSVEDQTAYEQYF	TGCAGCGTTGAAGATCAAACCGCCTACGAGCAGTACTTC
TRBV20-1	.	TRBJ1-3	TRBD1	CSAQGAEGYSGNTIYF	TGCAGTGCCCAGGGGGCGGAAGGGTACTCTGGAAACACCATATATTTT
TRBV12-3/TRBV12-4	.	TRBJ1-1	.	CASSSPGVQAEAFF	TGTGCCAGCAGTTCCCCAGGGGTTCAGGCTGAAGCTTTCTTT
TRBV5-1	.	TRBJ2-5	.	CASYPGGRETQYF	TGCGCCAGCTACCCCGGGGGTAGGGAGACCCAGTACTTC
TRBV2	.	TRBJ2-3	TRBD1	CASSEVHGTESFYTDTQYF	TGTGCCAGCAGTGAAGTCCACGGGACAGAGTCTTTCTACACAGATACGCAGTATTTT
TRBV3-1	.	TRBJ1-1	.	CASSQDEGLTEAFF	TGTGCCAGCAGCCAAGACGAGGGGCTCACTGAAGCTTTCTTT
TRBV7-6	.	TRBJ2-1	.	CASSLTLTGFYNEQFF	TGTGCCAGCAGCTTAACCTTGACAGGTTTCTACAATGAGCAGTTCTTC
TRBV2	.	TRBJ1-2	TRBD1	CASGGTGAYGYTF	TGTGCCAGCGGCGGGACAGGGGCCTATGGCTACACCTTC
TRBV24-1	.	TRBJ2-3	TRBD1	CASLRTGSTDTQYF	TGTGCCTCCCTTCGGACAGGGAGCACAGATACGCAGTATTTT
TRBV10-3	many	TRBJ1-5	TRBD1	CAISDRDRASNQPQHF	TGTGCCATCAGTGATCGGGACAGGGCTAGCAATCAGCCCCAGCATTTT
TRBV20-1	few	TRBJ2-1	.	CSAPTPQGTDYNEQFF	TGCAGTGCTCCAACCCCCCAGGGGACGGACTACAATGAGCAGTTCTTC
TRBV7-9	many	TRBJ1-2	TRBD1	CASSLSTGGTYGYTF	TGTGCCAGCAGCCTATCGACAGGGGGGACTTATGGCTACACCTTC
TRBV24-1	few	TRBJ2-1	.	CATSDSLYNEQFF	TGTGCCACCAGTGATTCTCTCTACAATGAGCAGTTCTTC
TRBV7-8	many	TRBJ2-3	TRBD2	CASSLAGSKRDTQYF	TGTGCCAGCAGCCTAGCGGGGTCTAAACGGGATACGCAGTATTTT
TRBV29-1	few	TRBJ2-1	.	CSGTESSYNEQFF	TGCAGCGGAACAGAAAGCTCCTACAATGAGCAGTTCTTC
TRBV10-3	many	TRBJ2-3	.	CAILGETDTQYF	TGTGCCATCCTTGGAGAAACAGATACGCAGTATTTT
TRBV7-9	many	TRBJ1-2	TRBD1	CASSSPGGYGYTF	TGTGCCAGCAGCTCCCCAGGGGGCTATGGCTACACCTTC
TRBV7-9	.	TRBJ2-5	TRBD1	CASSLWDSQETQYF	TGTGCCAGCAGCTTGTGGGACAGCCAAGAGACCCAGTACTTC
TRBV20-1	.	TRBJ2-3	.	CSAESLLVDTQYF	TGCAGTGCTGAGTCCCTACTAGTTGATACGCAGTATTTT
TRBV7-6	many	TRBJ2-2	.	CASSPFGETNTGELFF	TGTGCCAGCAGCCCGTTTGGGGAGACGAACACCGGGGAGCTGTTTTTT
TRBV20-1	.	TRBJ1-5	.	CSANSGLETQHF	TGCAGTGCTAACTCAGGGTTGGAGACCCAGCATTTT
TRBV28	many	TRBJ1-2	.	CASSPRGGYTF	TGTGCCAGCAGTCCTCGGGGGGGCTACACCTTC
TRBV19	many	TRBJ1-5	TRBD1	CASSAPGGRQPQHF	TGTGCCAGTAGTGCACCAGGGGGTAGGCAGCCCCAGCATTTT